This T cell receptor beta chain was documented in a study of control samples from healthy donors and cancer patients. CDR1 is SGHRS, CDR2 YFSETQ, per germline. V was cut by 5 bases and J by 7 bases, with 15 bases left in between. The CDR3 length is 13 residues. This clone turned up a few times. The data were produced by immunoSEQ multiplex PCR, yet TCRdb's version contains in-frame clones alone and is incomplete. Among some 120,000 clones, roughly 91% were seen once, and the ten largest hold approximately 2.2%. Source material: blood. This sequence was found in a woman aged 65 to 85 in good health. The gene calls are TRBV5-1 and TRBJ1-1, with TRBD1 as a possible D gene (5 bases). CDR3 in DNA: TGCGCCAGCAGACGTGAGACTACAGGTGAAGCTTTCTTT. Translating it yields CASRRETTGEAFF.